This TCR beta chain was recovered during a study of CD8 T cells in Susac syndrome. Overall study results and limits: It was acknowledged by the study that relatively few individuals were included in its TCR sequencing and HLA analysis.

RNA, at about 0.45 to 1 ug, was reverse transcribed with random hexamers. Each CDR3 protein is one row after TCRdb ran MiXCR on the immunoSEQ multiplex PCR reads. The profile covers 250,000 to 350,000 distinct CDR3 sequences, with about 91% appearing a single time and roughly 0.059% taken by the ten largest. This clonotype showed up just once. Its antigen is unidentified. Peripheral blood CD8+ and CD4+ T cells were profiled by TCR beta sequencing. The multiple sclerosis controls were treatment-naive patients with relapsing-remitting disease that was stable or active. TEMRA cells were enriched by FACS, and CD4+ and CD8+ T cells were negatively isolated. Germline V gene data show CDR1 as KGHSH and CDR2 as LQKENI. Trimming removed 6 bases from V and 7 bases from J; junction bases left unmatched: 9. CDR3 size: 15 residues.

This sequence was found in a human donor with multiple sclerosis. Source material: CD4+ T cells from PBMCs. The chain is built from TRBV18 and TRBJ1-4; 9 nucleotides agree with TRBD1. DNA for the CDR3: TGTGCCAGCTCTCCCCCCTCGGACAGGGGTGAAAAACTGTTTTTT. It specifies CASSPPSDRGEKLFF.